These T cell receptor beta chains were read from a single sample in a study of blood T cells in healthy people across ages. Via MiXCR, TCRdb re-called the 5' RACE reads, giving one row per CDR3 protein. The table records around 1,900,000 distinct CDR3 sequences, 30% to 40% of them present only once. What was sequenced was blood. The receptors derive from a human donor in good health. Each CDR3 is given with its conserved first and last residue. D genes are given only for firm matches. Size tells how often a clone was seen (once, few, many) or the class of an expanded clone, and some rows leave it out.

cdr3_aa	cdr3_nt	clone_size	v_call	j_call	d_call
CASSRDSRIGQFF	TGTGCCAGCAGCCGGGACAGTCGTATAGGGCAGTTCTTC	NA	TRBV7-2	TRBJ2-1	TRBD1
CASSLALRMNQPQHF	TGTGCCAGCAGTTTAGCGCTCAGGATGAACCAGCCCCAGCATTTT	few	TRBV12-3/TRBV12-4	TRBJ1-5	NA
CSVVQGETQYF	TGCAGCGTTGTTCAGGGAGAGACCCAGTACTTC	few	TRBV29-1	TRBJ2-5	NA
CASSYGHPDTQYF	TGTGCCAGCAGTTACGGACACCCAGATACGCAGTATTTT	few	TRBV6-6	TRBJ2-3	NA
CASGLGREPTSSYNEQFF	TGTGCTAGTGGGTTGGGGAGGGAGCCTACTAGCTCCTACAATGAGCAGTTCTTC	few	TRBV12-5	TRBJ2-1	TRBD2
CASSSGGYSYEQYF	TGTGCCAGCAGTTCCGGGGGTTACTCCTACGAGCAGTACTTC	NA	TRBV12-3/TRBV12-4	TRBJ2-7	NA
CATSREGDSPLHF	TGTGCCACCAGCAGGGAGGGGGACTCACCCCTCCACTTT	NA	TRBV15	TRBJ1-6	NA
CASSIQGRTEAFF	TGTGCCAGCAGTATACAGGGGAGGACTGAAGCTTTCTTT	NA	TRBV27	TRBJ1-1	TRBD1
CASSDDSTNEQFF	TGTGCCAGCAGTGATGACAGTACGAATGAGCAGTTCTTC	few	TRBV12-3/TRBV12-4	TRBJ2-1	NA
CASGEDSGKLFF	TGTGCCAGCGGGGAAGACAGCGGAAAACTGTTTTTT	NA	TRBV2	TRBJ1-4	NA